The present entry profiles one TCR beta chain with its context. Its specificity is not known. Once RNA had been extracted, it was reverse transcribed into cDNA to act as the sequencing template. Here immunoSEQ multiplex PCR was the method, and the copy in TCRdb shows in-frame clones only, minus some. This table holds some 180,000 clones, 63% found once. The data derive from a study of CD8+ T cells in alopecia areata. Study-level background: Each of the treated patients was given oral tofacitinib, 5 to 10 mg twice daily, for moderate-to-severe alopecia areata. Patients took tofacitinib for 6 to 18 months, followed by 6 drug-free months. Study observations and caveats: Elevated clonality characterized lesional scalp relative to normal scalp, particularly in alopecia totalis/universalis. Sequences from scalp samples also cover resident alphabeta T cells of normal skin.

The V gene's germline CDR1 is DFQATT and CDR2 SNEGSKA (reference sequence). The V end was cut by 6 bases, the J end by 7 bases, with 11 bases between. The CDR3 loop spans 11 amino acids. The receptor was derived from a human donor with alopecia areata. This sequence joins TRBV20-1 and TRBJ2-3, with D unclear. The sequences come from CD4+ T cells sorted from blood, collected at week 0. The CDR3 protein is CSAPLTNTQYF. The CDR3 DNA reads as TGCAGTGCCCCTTTAACGAATACGCAGTATTTT.